This TCR beta chain stems from a study of cytomegalovirus exposure and HLA in healthy donors. At the level of the study: Researchers found that 81% of 398 genotyped donors fell within the Caucasian-associated ancestry cluster.

Notes on this clone: Its antigen is undetermined.

Broader study findings: Cytomegalovirus-associated TCR beta chains were listed, numbering 164.

PCR involved 60 Vbeta and 13 Jbeta primers. TCRdb's table, derived via immunoSEQ multiplex PCR, lists solely in-frame clones and lacks some. With about 200,000 clones in the sample, the ten largest clones hold over 0.95%. Sequencing used PBMCs. This receptor was obtained from a girl aged 2-10 years in good health and CMV-seropositive.

CDR3 sequence reads: CASSLEGEWDEQFF. The DNA of the CDR3 is TGCGCCAGCAGCTTGGAGGGGGAGTGGGATGAGCAGTTCTTC. The rearrangement joins TRBV5-1 to TRBJ2-1, with D possibly matching TRBD1 (6 bases). This CDR3 has 14 amino acids. V lost 0 bases and J lost 8, with 12 bases in between. Germline assignment: CDR1 SGHRS and CDR2 YFSETQ.